A selection of T cell receptor beta chains follows, all from one sample in a study of shared clonotypes between healthy human individuals. The method was immunoSEQ multiplex PCR; TCRdb's version includes in-frame clones alone and lacks a portion of them. The table has fewer than 3 million clones, around 90% seen once. The sequenced sample was naive CD4+ T cells from PBMCs. The receptors derive from a man younger than 35 in good health. Some clones in this sample may be carry-over from other donors' samples. CDR3s include the opening cysteine and the closing phenylalanine or tryptophan. D genes are given only for firm matches.

>TRBD2|TRBJ2-3|TRBV5-1
CASSPSGSTDTQYF
>.|TRBJ2-1|TRBV5-1
CASSLISSNNEQFF
>.|TRBJ2-4|TRBV7-2
CASSLRPPGAAKNIQYF
>.|TRBJ1-1|TRBV7-9
CASSFGMNTEAFF
>.|TRBJ2-1|TRBV5-1
CASSLARPLLNNEQFF
>TRBD1|TRBJ2-1|TRBV10-3
CAISRDRGRDEQFF
>.|TRBJ2-1|TRBV11-2
CASSLAPNNEQFF
>.|TRBJ2-1|TRBV6-5
CASRTDSYNEQFF
>.|TRBJ1-1|TRBV7-2
CASSLVWSGTEAFF
>.|TRBJ2-3|TRBV6-5
CASSQPASTDTQYF
>.|TRBJ1-1|TRBV14
CASSQGARNREAFF
>.|TRBJ2-1|TRBV28
CASSSFINEQFF
>.|TRBJ1-5|TRBV6-5
CASSYSRRDQPQHF
>.|TRBJ2-7|TRBV6-1
CASSDNFPNYEQYF
>.|TRBJ2-5|TRBV18
CASSPNIVDAGETQYF
>TRBD2|TRBJ2-1|TRBV5-8
CASSSGLAGAYNEQFF
>.|TRBJ2-1|TRBV14
CASSQLGLGSSYNEQFF
>.|TRBJ1-2|TRBV11-2
CASSDRGGDYGYTF
>.|TRBJ2-7|TRBV6-1
CASSQLENYEQYF
>.|TRBJ2-2|TRBV29-1
CSVDRFGSTGELFF
>.|TRBJ2-6|TRBV11-2
CASSSYRRTSGANVLTF
>.|TRBJ2-5|TRBV29-1
CSVEGGEETQYF
>.|TRBJ2-7|TRBV28
CASRWVGGSYEQYF
>TRBD1|TRBJ1-4|TRBV7-3
CASSLGRDRAEKLFF
>TRBD1|TRBJ1-2|TRBV18
CASSPAGQPNYGYTF
>TRBD2|TRBJ2-3|TRBV7-2
CASSLWPAGVSDTQYF
>TRBD1|TRBJ2-3|TRBV6-5
CASSRQGLTQYF
>.|TRBJ2-5|TRBV5-1
CASSGLYKQETQYF
>TRBD1|TRBJ2-1|TRBV7-9
CASSNQIPGTGAYNEQFF
>.|TRBJ2-1|TRBV27
CASSFRLVRLNNEQFF
>.|TRBJ2-1|TRBV9
CASSEPGRYNEQFF
>.|TRBJ2-3|TRBV27
CASSLRPRQGYTDTQYF
>.|TRBJ2-7|TRBV7-9
CASSYHTGEQYF
>.|TRBJ2-7|TRBV7-8
CASSWDRSAGEQYF
>.|TRBJ2-3|TRBV7-6
CASSTNSPRKVGADTQYF
>TRBD1|TRBJ2-7|TRBV18
CASSLTGEYYEQYF
>.|TRBJ1-2|TRBV2
CASSEGWGVYGYTF